Listed below are T cell receptor beta chains from one sample, sequenced in a study of CD8+ T cells in alopecia areata. TCRdb keeps only in-frame clones here, not all; method: immunoSEQ multiplex PCR. Among approximately 140,000 clones, around 50% were seen once, and the ten largest hold approximately 6.6%. Sequencing was performed on CD4+ T cells sorted from blood. Source of these receptors: a human donor with alopecia areata. Both conserved end residues are part of each CDR3.

J gene	V gene	CDR3 protein
TRBJ2-1	TRBV7-9	CASSKATDYNEQFF
TRBJ2-6	TRBV5-1	CASSLIGETGANVLTF
TRBJ2-3	TRBV7-9	CASSSSGLPLSQYF
TRBJ2-3	TRBV19	CASGTRTGLADTQYF
TRBJ1-1	TRBV6-5	CASSYWGNTEAFF
TRBJ2-3	TRBV29-1	CSFRPAGVTDTQYF
TRBJ2-1	TRBV9	CASSVATGPSSYNEQFF
TRBJ2-7	TRBV5-1	CASSLSLRGKYEQYF
TRBJ2-5	TRBV7-9	CASSTRARETQYF
TRBJ2-2	TRBV23-1	CASAPPGTKAHGELFF
TRBJ2-3	TRBV5-1	CASGKGGVYLDTQYF
TRBJ2-2	TRBV19	CASSPNDRVVTGELFF